This T cell receptor beta chain was sequenced in a study of CD4 T cells in relation to SARS-CoV-2 and coronaviruses (dated by TCRdb to the early 2020s). For the study in its entirety: The ViraFEST assay cultured PBMCs with antigen for roughly 11 days, then sequenced TCR beta CDR3s to find antigen-specific clonal expansions. The negative reference condition was either a culture with an HIV-1 Nef peptide pool or a culture with no peptide. HLA restriction was mapped for shared crossreactive spike epitopes using patient-derived lymphoblastoid cell lines. Memory CD4+ T cell crossreactivity between SARS-CoV-2 and common cold coronavirus spike proteins was assessed at the TCR clonotype level in the study. The Adaptive Biotechnologies TCR-sequencing kit was used to sequence samples from three pre-COVID donors and the naive versus memory experiments, while other data came from Illumina-based sequencing. A different TCR-beta assay, based on Illumina, was used to sequence expansion assays from other donors in the study. Paper-wide results and their limitations: The study was constrained by small numbers of patients and of tested TCRs. Significantly weaker SARS-CoV-2-driven expansion was shown by crossreactive clones than by monoreactive clones, consistent with antigenic imprinting. Memory CD4+ clonotypes crossrecognizing SARS-CoV-2 and at least one common cold coronavirus spike were found in around 65% of donors. Because no donor provided both pre-pandemic and post-infection samples, tracing the source of pre-existing responses was limited. Crossreactivity analysis was centred on spike protein, so crossreactivity against other viral proteins was not assessed.

CD4+ T cells from unexposed donors were collected before the COVID-19 pandemic (2011-2018). The EasySep CD4+ T cell isolation kit was used to isolate CD4+ T cells once the cultures had run for nine to eleven days. Unexposed donor CD4+ T cells were tested for reactivity to SARS-CoV-2 S and N and four common cold coronavirus spike pools, as cell number allowed. Each well held 1.5 million to 2.5 million PBMCs cultured in IMDM containing 5% human AB serum and around 10 IU/ml IL-2. Half of the culture medium was replaced with fresh IL-2-containing medium on days 3 and 7. In general, triplicate replicate wells were used for every peptide culture condition. Leukapheresis product for the unexposed donors was bought commercially. PBMCs were isolated from leukapheresis product or whole blood by Ficoll-Paque PLUS gradient centrifugation. PBMCs were either cryopreserved at -140 degrees C or used fresh in the expansion assay. The QIAamp Micro DNA Kit was used to extract genomic DNA from the CD4+ T cells.

The library was generated by the immunoSEQ multiplex PCR assay. The paper's processing steps were these. During preprocessing, nonproductive sequences were discarded, as were any CDR3s that did not begin with C, did not end with F or W, or were shorter than 7 amino acids. The MANAFEST web app identified antigen-specific clonotypes based on expansion compared with the reference and other culture wells. A clone counted as positive if significantly expanded in 2 of 3 replicate wells versus the reference culture at FDR below 0.05. Positive clones also required significant expansion versus all other tandem wells and an odds ratio above 5. After three terminal residues were trimmed from each end, CDR3 homology was quantified as pairwise Levenshtein distance using the stringdist R package. The source is immuneACCESS, and TCRdb retained only in-frame sequences with V and J called. Part of the clones is not carried over; for the studies checked, unresolved V genes explain less than half of this, and the remainder is unexplained. That table furnishes V, J and clone size, whereas the DNA furnished D and trimming. The sample yields 20,000 to 25,000 clones; around three quarters were counted once. Less than 20% of the sample belongs to the ten largest clones.

With respect to this clone: This clone's antigen is unknown. No base-level quality is on record; no much larger clone is a single base apart.

From the germline V gene, CDR1 is MNHEY and CDR2 is SVGAGI. The CDR3 contains 14 residues, cysteine and phenylalanine counted. Just CDR3 DNA is preserved here, 42 bases in frame from base 1. Trimming at the junction amounts to 7 bases on V and 6 bases on J, and the germline ends lie 17 bases apart. The material sequenced was CD4+ T cells from PBMCs, cultured in vitro. The chain is encoded by TRBV6-5 joined to TRBJ2-3; TRBD1 is a weak D gene call, 6 bases matching. The source is a human donor in good health. The CDR3 region: CASKPGTLRDTQYF. The DNA sequence is given as TGTGCCAGCAAACCCGGGACATTGCGGGATACGCAGTATTTT.